Shown below are 13 T cell receptor beta chains from a single sample sequenced in a study of CD8 T cells in ankylosing spondylitis. MiXCR, run by TCRdb on the 5' RACE reads, gives a single entry per CDR3 protein. The table includes 150,000 to 200,000 distinct CDR3 sequences, 30% to 40% detected once. Sequenced: synovial fluid, either unsorted or a sorted T cell fraction (not recorded which). All receptors derive from a male donor with ankylosing spondylitis.

The chain is built from TRBV6-1 and TRBJ1-5; D is unclear. Germline CDR1 reads MNHNS; CDR2 reads SASEGT. The CDR3 has 12 amino acids. V dropped 5 bases and J dropped 7 bases, with 9 bases sitting between them. CDR3 loop: CASSYTRQPQHF. In nucleotides, the CDR3 is TGTGCCAGCAGTTATACACGGCAGCCCCAGCATTTT.

The CDR3 nucleotides are TGCAGTGCTAGAGGAGAGCCGCCTATGGGTGAGCAGTTCTTC. Its protein product is CSARGEPPMGEQFF. This sequence joins TRBV20-1 and TRBJ2-1; unclear D gene. Germline V CDR1 and CDR2: DFQATT, SNEGSKA (reference sequence). This CDR3 spans 14 amino acids. V lost 1 base and J lost 9, with 16 bases in between.

This clonotype was seen many times. The rearrangement uses TRBV20-1 and TRBJ1-2; TRBD1 is a possible D gene (5 bases). Germline V gene sequence: CDR1 DFQATT, CDR2 SNEGSKA (reference sequence). V was shortened by 3 bases and J by 1 base, with 9 bases between the two germline ends. CDR3 length: 13 residues. In DNA form, the CDR3 reads TGCAGTGCTAGGGGGGGAATTAACTATGGCTACACCTTC. It codes for CSARGGINYGYTF.

The chain has TRBV3-1 and TRBJ1-6, with D uncertain. V was cut by 0 bases and J by 8 bases, with 2 bases left in between. Germline CDR1 is LGHDT and CDR2 is YNNKEL (reference sequence). This CDR3 spans 12 amino acids. For the CDR3, the DNA is TGTGCCAGCAGCCAAGATCATTCACCCCTCCACTTT. Translated: CASSQDHSPLHF.

The sample holds a few counts of this clonotype. The chain combines TRBV4-1 with TRBJ2-1, with 11 bases identical to TRBD2. The CDR3 consists of 18 residues. Trimming removed 1 base from V and 7 bases from J; junction bases left unmatched: 12. CDR1 and CDR2 (germline): MGHRA, YSYEKL. CDR3 in DNA: TGCGCCAGCAGCCAAGGCCCCCCGGGGACTAGCGGTGCTAATGAGCAGTTCTTC. This translates into CASSQGPPGTSGANEQFF.

CDR3 sequence reads: CSAPGLIASSYNEQFF. The CDR3 nucleotides are TGCAGTGCCCCGGGGCTAATAGCGAGCTCCTACAATGAGCAGTTCTTC. The rearrangement joins TRBV20-1 to TRBJ2-1; D tentatively reads TRBD1 or TRBD2 (5 bases each). The CDR3 contains 16 residues. Trimming took 6 bases from V and 0 from J, leaving 18 bases between them. CDR1 DFQATT and CDR2 SNEGSKA come from the germline V gene (reference sequence).

This clonotype was seen a few times. V is TRBV6-1 and J is TRBJ2-5; tentative D call: TRBD2 (5 bases). Germline V gene sequence: CDR1 MNHNS, CDR2 SASEGT. The CDR3 loop spans 16 amino acids. Trimming cost V 7 bases and J 5 bases, with 23 bases left between them. CDR3 nucleotides: TGTGCCAGCATAGAGGGCGTGGACCGTGTTGGCGAGACCCAGTACTTC. Translated: CASIEGVDRVGETQYF.

This clonotype was recorded once. The chain links TRBV12-3 or TRBV12-4 to TRBJ2-2; D is ambiguous. Trimming cost V 10 bases and J 4 bases, with 10 bases left between them. The CDR3 has 12 amino acids. The DNA of the CDR3 is TGTGCCAACGCAGCGCGCACCGGGGAGCTGTTTTTT. Amino acid sequence: CANAARTGELFF.

This chain connects TRBV12-3 or TRBV12-4 to TRBJ2-7; no definite D call. CDR3 length: 15 residues. The ends were cut back, 4 bases at V and 0 bases at J, with 13 bases in the middle. The CDR3 bases are TGTGCCAGCAGTTCGAAGGGCCGGAGCTCCTACGAGCAGTACTTC. Protein sequence: CASSSKGRSSYEQYF.

This clonotype showed up many times. The chain uses TRBV20-1 and TRBJ1-1; D is uncertain. V was pared by 5 bases and J by 5 bases, with 12 bases between. CDR3 size: 12 residues. Germline V gives CDR1 DFQATT, CDR2 SNEGSKA (reference sequence). The CDR3 DNA is TGCAGTGCTCCTACACACGGAACTGAAGCTTTCTTT. This translates into CSAPTHGTEAFF.

This chain uses TRBV20-1 with TRBJ2-7; the D gene is possibly TRBD2 (6 bases). Trimming took off 5 bases at V and 7 bases at J, with 21 bases between the two ends. CDR1 and CDR2 from the germline V gene are DFQATT and SNEGSKA (reference sequence). The length of the CDR3 is 14 residues. The CDR3 loop is CSAVPGLSGGEQYF. The CDR3 DNA sequence: TGCAGTGCTGTCCCGGGACTTTCAGGAGGGGAGCAGTACTTC.

This clonotype occurred many times. The chain employs TRBV4-1 and TRBJ2-3, with 7 bases fitting TRBD2. The CDR3 loop spans 18 amino acids. With 0 bases clipped from V and 2 bases from J, the junction kept 11 bases outside the gene matches. Germline loops: CDR1 MGHRA, CDR2 YSYEKL. DNA of the CDR3: TGCGCCAGCAGCCAAGACGGAATACCGGGGGGACCCACAGATACGCAGTATTTT. It codes for CASSQDGIPGGPTDTQYF.

The chain has TRBV20-1 and TRBJ1-5; no clear D gene. CDR1 and CDR2 from the germline V gene are DFQATT and SNEGSKA (reference sequence). Trimming shortened V by 6 bases and J by 6 bases, and 18 bases separated the two germline ends. The CDR3 length is 14 residues. The CDR3 region is CSAPSLGTVQPQHF. The CDR3 coding sequence is TGCAGTGCCCCCTCGCTGGGTACGGTTCAGCCCCAGCATTTT.